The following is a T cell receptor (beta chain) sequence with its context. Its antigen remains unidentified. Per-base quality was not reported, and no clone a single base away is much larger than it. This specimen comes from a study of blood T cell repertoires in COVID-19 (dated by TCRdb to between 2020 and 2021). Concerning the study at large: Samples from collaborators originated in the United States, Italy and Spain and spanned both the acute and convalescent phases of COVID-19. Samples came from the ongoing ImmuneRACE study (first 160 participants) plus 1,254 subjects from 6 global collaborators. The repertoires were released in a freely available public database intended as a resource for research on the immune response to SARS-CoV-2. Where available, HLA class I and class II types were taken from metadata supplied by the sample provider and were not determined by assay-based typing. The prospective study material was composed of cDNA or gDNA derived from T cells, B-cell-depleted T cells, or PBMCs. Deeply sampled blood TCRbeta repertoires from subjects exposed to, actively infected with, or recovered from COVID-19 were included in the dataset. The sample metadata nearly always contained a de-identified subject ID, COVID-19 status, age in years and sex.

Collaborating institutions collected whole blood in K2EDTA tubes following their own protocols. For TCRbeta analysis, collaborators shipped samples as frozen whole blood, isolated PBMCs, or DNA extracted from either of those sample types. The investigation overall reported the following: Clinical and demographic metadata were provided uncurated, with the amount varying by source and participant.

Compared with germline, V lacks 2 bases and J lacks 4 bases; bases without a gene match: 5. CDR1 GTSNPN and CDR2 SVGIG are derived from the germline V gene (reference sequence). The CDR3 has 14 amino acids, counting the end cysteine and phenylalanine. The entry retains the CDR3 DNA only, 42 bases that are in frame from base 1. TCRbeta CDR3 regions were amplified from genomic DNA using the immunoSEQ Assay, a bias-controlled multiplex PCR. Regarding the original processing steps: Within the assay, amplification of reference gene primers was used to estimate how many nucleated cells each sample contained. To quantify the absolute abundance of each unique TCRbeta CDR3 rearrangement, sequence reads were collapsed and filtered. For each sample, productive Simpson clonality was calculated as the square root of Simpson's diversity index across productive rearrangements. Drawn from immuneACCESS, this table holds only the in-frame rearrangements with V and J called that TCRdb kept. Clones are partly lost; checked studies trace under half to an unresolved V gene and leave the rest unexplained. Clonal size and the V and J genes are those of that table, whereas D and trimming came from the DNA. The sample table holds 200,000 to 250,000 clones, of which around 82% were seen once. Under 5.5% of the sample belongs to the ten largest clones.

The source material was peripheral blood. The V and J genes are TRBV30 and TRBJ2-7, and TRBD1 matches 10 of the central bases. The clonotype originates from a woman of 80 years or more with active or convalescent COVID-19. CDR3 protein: CAWSLLGQGYEQYF. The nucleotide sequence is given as TGTGCCTGGAGTTTGTTGGGACAGGGGTACGAGCAGTACTTC. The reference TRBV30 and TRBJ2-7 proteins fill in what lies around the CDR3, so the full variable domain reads SQTIHQWPATLVQPVGSPLSLECTVEGTSNPNLYWYRQAAGRGLQLLFYSVGIGQISSEVPQNLSASRPQDRQFILSSKKLLLSDSGFYLCAWSLLGQGYEQYFGPGTRLTVT.